Below, 10 T cell receptor beta chains from the same sample are listed, as sequenced in a study of glioma-infiltrating T cells after dendritic cell vaccination. This sample's time point: after dendritic cell vaccination, including at tumor progression/relapse. Profiled with immunoSEQ multiplex PCR; TCRdb holds only in-frame clones, not every one. Of approximately 99,000 clones listed, less than 90% are singletons. The sample here was blood, taken after dendritic cell vaccination. These receptors were taken from a human donor with glioblastoma.

The CDR3 loop is CATSTTIGASGTDTQYF. CDR3 in DNA: TGTGCCACCTCTACAACAATAGGGGCTAGCGGCACAGATACGCAGTATTTT. The rearrangement uses TRBV5-4 and TRBJ2-3; possible D gene TRBD2, 6 bases. Germline V gene lookup returns CDR1 SGHNT and CDR2 YYREEE (reference sequence). This CDR3 spans 17 amino acids. V was cut by 9 bases and J by 1 base, with 24 bases left in between.

V usage is TRBV29-1 and J usage is TRBJ2-7; TRBD1 matches 9 bases. This CDR3 comprises 14 residues. CDR1 is SQVTM and CDR2 is ANQGSEA in the germline V gene. The ends lost 6 bases at V and 2 bases at J; junction bases unmatched: 8. The CDR3 sequence is CSVRTGVNPYEQYF. CDR3 DNA: TGCAGCGTACGGACAGGGGTTAACCCCTACGAGCAGTACTTC.

CDR3 region: CATSRGHLTSTDTQYF. CDR3 in DNA: TGTGCCACCAGCAGAGGACACCTAACTAGCACAGATACGCAGTATTTT. The chain joins TRBV15 to TRBJ2-3; unclear D gene. This CDR3 region has 16 residues. Trimming took off 1 base at V and 0 bases at J, with 11 bases between the two ends. Per the germline V gene, CDR1 is LNHNV and CDR2 is YYDKDF (reference sequence). Together with reference TRBV15 and TRBJ2-3, the CDR3 gives the full variable domain: DAMVIQNPRYQVTQFGKPVTLSCSQTLNHNVMYWYQQKSSQAPKLLFHYYDKDFNNEADTPDNFQSRRPNTSFCFLDIRSPGLGDTAMYLCATSRGHLTSTDTQYFGPGTRLTVL.

The CDR3 DNA reads as TGTGCCAGCAGTTTAAAACAGAACTATGGCTACACCTTC. The encoded protein is CASSLKQNYGYTF. The rearrangement links TRBV27 to TRBJ1-2; D remains ambiguous. Trimming took 2 bases from V and 2 from J, leaving 6 bases between them. CDR1 MNHEY and CDR2 SMNVEV come from the germline V gene (reference sequence). The CDR3 spans 13 residues.

The J gene is TRBJ2-2, the V gene TRBV9; TRBD2 matches 7 bases. This CDR3 is 15 amino acids long. Germline V gene lookup returns CDR1 SGDLS and CDR2 YYNGEE. Trimming took 0 bases from V and 1 from J; bases not matched to a gene: 0. The CDR3 loop is CASSVGGRNTGELFF. For the CDR3, the DNA is TGTGCCAGCAGCGTAGGCGGGAGGAACACCGGGGAGCTGTTTTTT.

CDR3 region: CAWDPTGGLNTEAFF. The DNA of the CDR3 is TGTGCCTGGGACCCAACCGGGGGACTGAACACTGAAGCTTTCTTT. The chain joins TRBV30 to TRBJ1-1, with a weak D call TRBD1 (5 bases). The V end was cut by 5 bases, the J end by 0 bases, with 16 bases between. The CDR3 has 15 amino acids. The germline CDR1 and CDR2 sequences are GTSNPN and SVGIG (reference sequence).

The V gene is TRBV30, the J gene TRBJ2-3, with D tentatively TRBD2 (7 bases). Trimming took 4 bases from V and 1 from J, leaving 9 bases between them. Germline V gene lookup returns CDR1 GTSNPN and CDR2 SVGIG (reference sequence). CDR3 size: 13 residues. The CDR3 DNA is TGTGCCTGGAACGGGGGGCGCACAGATACGCAGTATTTT. Its protein is CAWNGGRTDTQYF.

V and J are TRBV7-9 and TRBJ1-1; D might be TRBD1 (6 bases). CDR1 SEHNR and CDR2 FQNEAQ come from the germline V gene (reference sequence). The CDR3 contains 14 residues. The V end lost 3 bases, the J end lost 1 base, and 9 bases lay between the germline ends. As DNA, the CDR3 is TGTGCCAGCAGCTTCGGGACACAGAACACTGAAGCTTTCTTT. As protein: CASSFGTQNTEAFF.

The chain has TRBV15 and TRBJ2-1; D not resolved. V shed 1 base and J shed 4 bases, with 5 bases lying between them. The length of the CDR3 is 13 residues. In germline, CDR1 is LNHNV, CDR2 YYDKDF (reference sequence). The CDR3 spells CATSRARYNEQFF. The CDR3 bases are TGTGCCACCAGCAGAGCGCGGTACAATGAGCAGTTCTTC.

J is TRBJ2-7 and V is TRBV29-1; D gene ambiguous. Trimming cost V 7 bases and J 2 bases, with 12 bases left between them. The CDR3 runs 12 residues. In germline, CDR1 is SQVTM, CDR2 ANQGSEA. The chain's CDR3 is CSGVLPPYEQYF. The CDR3 DNA reads as TGCAGCGGAGTTCTCCCCCCCTACGAGCAGTACTTC.